The 5 T cell receptor beta chains below were found in one sample sequenced in a study of T cell responses to AZD1222 COVID-19 vaccine. Libraries were prepared by immunoSEQ multiplex PCR; TCRdb keeps only in-frame clonotypes and omits some of them. The sample lists about 140,000 clones, 90% to 95% occurring once. The input for sequencing was peripheral blood, taken 28 days after the second AZD1222 dose. All receptors come from an adult who received the AZD1222 COVID-19 vaccine.

The chain joins TRBV6-5 to TRBJ1-3; D ambiguous. Trimming took off 5 bases at V and 4 bases at J, with 3 bases between the two ends. This CDR3 region has 11 residues. The germline CDR1 and CDR2 sequences are MNHEY and SVGAGI. The CDR3 region is CASSQGNTIYF. The CDR3 DNA sequence: TGTGCCAGCAGTCAGGGAAACACCATATATTTT.

The chain has TRBV7-3 and TRBJ1-2; 7 bases are a match to TRBD1. The CDR3 length is 13 residues. J was trimmed by 3 bases and V by 5 bases; bases with no gene match: 3. Looked up from germline, CDR1 is SGHTA and CDR2 is FQGTGA. In DNA form, the CDR3 reads TGTGCCAGCAGCCCCGGACAGGACTATGGCTACACCTTC. Translating gives CASSPGQDYGYTF.

This chain links TRBV7-2 with TRBJ2-2; D is uncertain. The germline V gene encodes CDR1 SGHTA and CDR2 FQGNSA. The CDR3 totals 13 residues. With 3 bases removed from V and 6 bases from J, the gap between germline ends came to 8 bases. CDR3 in amino acids: CASSFSPPGELFF. CDR3 in DNA: TGTGCCAGCAGCTTCTCCCCCCCCGGGGAGCTGTTTTTT.

This rearrangement joins TRBV14 to TRBJ2-2; 8 positions agree with TRBD1. This CDR3 has 15 amino acids. Per germline, CDR1 SGHDN and CDR2 FVKESK. J lost 5 bases, V lost 4 bases, and 6 bases had no gene match. This chain's CDR3 is CASSRDRGWTGELFF. As DNA, the CDR3 is TGTGCCAGCAGCCGAGACAGGGGATGGACCGGGGAGCTGTTTTTT.

This chain connects TRBV28 to TRBJ1-5; tentatively, D is TRBD1 (6 bases). The CDR3 covers 13 residues. Germline lookup yields CDR1 MDHEN and CDR2 SYDVKM. V lost 6 bases to trimming and J lost 4 bases, with 10 bases between them. Here the CDR3 reads CASRQGFNQPQHF. The CDR3 nucleotides are TGTGCCAGCAGACAGGGTTTTAATCAGCCCCAGCATTTT.